This TCR beta chain was documented in a study of spatial heterogeneity in lung cancer. At the level of the study: Detected beta-chain sequences consistently exceeded alpha-chain sequences.

A distinct unique molecular identifier was carried by each TCR cDNA molecule. TCRdb independently ran MiXCR on the 5' RACE reads; one entry per CDR3 protein. The top ten hold more than 1.5% of the sample, which has about 70,000 distinct CDR3 sequences, about 9.5% seen once. This clonotype was counted ten times or more. Its antigen is as yet unknown. A junction end diverges from the germline sequence, so it may reflect a read error. The time point was: blood at routine non-recurrence follow-up after resection. Whole RNA from tumor, nontumor lung or frozen PBMC was sequenced unsorted. Notes on the study in general: Blood carried ubiquitous expanded tumor TCRs more at resection than follow-up.

The V gene's germline CDR1 is SGHAT and CDR2 FQDESV (reference sequence). The CDR3 contains 13 residues. This sequence was found in a female donor with early-stage non-small cell lung cancer. The chain uses TRBV11-1 and TRBJ1-1; TRBD1 aligns across 8 bases. The input for sequencing was PBMCs, taken at follow-up. The CDR3 DNA is TGTGCCAGCAGCTTGTACAGGGGGACTGAAGCCTTCTTT. This encodes CASSLYRGTEAFF. The full variable domain, rest sourced from reference TRBV11-1 and TRBJ1-1, is EAEVAQSPRYKITEKSQAVAFWCDPISGHATLYWYRQILGQGPELLVQFQDESVVDDSQLPKDRFSAERLKGVDSTLKIQPAELGDSAMYLCASSLYRGTEAFFGQGTRLTVV.